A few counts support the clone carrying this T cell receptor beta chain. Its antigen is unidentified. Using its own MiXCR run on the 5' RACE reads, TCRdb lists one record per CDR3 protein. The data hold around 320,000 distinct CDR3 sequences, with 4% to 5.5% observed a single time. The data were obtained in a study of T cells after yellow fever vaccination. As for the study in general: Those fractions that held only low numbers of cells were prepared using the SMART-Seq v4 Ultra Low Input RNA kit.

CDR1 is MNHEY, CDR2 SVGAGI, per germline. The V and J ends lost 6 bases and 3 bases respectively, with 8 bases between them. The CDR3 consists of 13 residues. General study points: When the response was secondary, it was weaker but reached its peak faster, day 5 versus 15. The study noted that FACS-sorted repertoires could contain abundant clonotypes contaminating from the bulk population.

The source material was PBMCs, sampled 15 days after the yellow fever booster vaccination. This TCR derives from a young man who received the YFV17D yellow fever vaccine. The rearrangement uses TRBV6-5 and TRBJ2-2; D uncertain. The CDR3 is CASSRMHTGELFF. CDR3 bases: TGTGCCAGCAGCCGGATGCACACCGGGGAGCTGTTTTTT.